The source of this T cell receptor beta chain is a study of blood T cell repertoires in COVID-19. CDR1 is LNHDA and CDR2 is SQIVND in the germline V gene (reference sequence). The CDR3 extends over 15 amino acids. The V and J ends lost 8 bases and 1 base, in that order; junction bases with no gene match: 9. This table comes from immunoSEQ multiplex PCR, and its TCRdb copy is limited to in-frame clones, with some not included. Here the sample spans some 130,000 clones, 80% to 90% being singletons. The rearrangement links TRBV19 to TRBJ1-2, with TRBD1 matching 8 bases. Sample: peripheral blood. The origin of this receptor is a man aged 55-75 years with COVID-19, enrolled during active disease. The CDR3 reads CASGQGASVNYGYTF. CDR3 DNA sequence: TGTGCCAGTGGGCAGGGGGCTTCTGTTAACTATGGCTACACCTTC. Using reference TRBV19 and TRBJ1-2 for the parts outside the CDR3, the full variable domain is DGGITQSPKYLFRKEGQNVTLSCEQNLNHDAMYWYRQDPGQGLRLIYYSQIVNDFQKGDIAEGYSVSREKKESFPLTVTSAQKNPTAFYLCASGQGASVNYGYTFGSGTRLTVV.